A single sample is the source of the 21 T cell receptor beta chains below, sequenced in a study of T-cell reconstitution after alpha-beta-depleted transplantation in children. Molecular barcoding with unique molecular identifiers was used for the TCRbeta library. TCRdb re-derived calls from the PCR reads in MiXCR, one entry per CDR3 protein. Of a few hundred thousand distinct CDR3 sequences listed, about a tenth were seen once; the top ten hold over 6%. The material sequenced was PBMCs, taken before TCRalphabeta/CD19-depleted stem cell transplant. Source of these receptors: a boy under two years old with acute myeloid leukemia, due to receive a stem cell transplant.

This clonotype was counted only a few times. J is TRBJ2-7 and V is TRBV9, with 12 positions matching TRBD1. The CDR3 contains 15 residues. Germline values: CDR1 SGDLS, CDR2 YYNGEE. After removal of 3 bases from V and 5 bases from J, the junction contained 6 bases not matched to a gene. This CDR3 reads CASSARDRGRDEQYF. The CDR3 DNA sequence: TGTGCCAGCAGCGCTAGGGACAGGGGGCGCGACGAGCAGTACTTC.

The table lists this clonotype with a few counts. The CDR3 protein is CASSQVSGANVLTF. The CDR3 DNA reads as TGCGCCAGCAGCCAAGTCTCTGGGGCCAACGTCCTGACTTTC. The gene calls are TRBV4-1 and TRBJ2-6; D uncertain. This CDR3 is 14 amino acids long. The V end lost 1 base, the J end lost 0 bases, and 1 base lay between the germline ends. Germline values: CDR1 MGHRA, CDR2 YSYEKL.

This clonotype was seen many times. This rearrangement joins TRBV3-1 to TRBJ2-5; D remains unclear. The CDR3 covers 14 residues. The V gene lost 0 bases and the J gene lost 5 bases, with 10 bases spanning the gap. Germline values: CDR1 LGHDT, CDR2 YNNKEL (reference sequence). The CDR3 loop is CASSQDRFSETQYF. CDR3 nucleotide sequence: TGTGCCAGCAGCCAAGACAGGTTTAGTGAGACCCAGTACTTC.

The chain uses TRBV2 and TRBJ2-6; possible D gene TRBD2, 5 bases. Germline V gene lookup returns CDR1 SNHLY and CDR2 FYNNEI. V lost 8 bases to trimming and J lost 2 bases, with 19 bases between them. The CDR3 spans 17 residues. The CDR3, as DNA: TGTGCCAGCTCCCCCCGGCGGAGGAGGACTGGGGCCAACGTCCTGACTTTC. It yields the protein CASSPRRRRTGANVLTF.

This clonotype was observed a few times. The chain recombines TRBV3-1 with TRBJ2-7; a possible D gene is TRBD2 (6 bases). The V gene lost 3 bases and the J gene lost 0 bases, with 15 bases spanning the gap. CDR1 is LGHDT and CDR2 is YNNKEL in the germline V gene (reference sequence). This CDR3 contains 16 residues. CDR3 DNA: TGTGCCAGCAGCCATCATTTGGAGGGATTCTCCTACGAGCAGTACTTC. Its translation is CASSHHLEGFSYEQYF.

The table lists this clonotype with many counts. The CDR3 region has the DNA TGCAGTGCTAGGAGGGATTACAATCAGCCCCAGCATTTT. It encodes CSARRDYNQPQHF. The chain joins TRBV20-1 to TRBJ1-5, with D unresolved. The germline V gene has CDR1 DFQATT and CDR2 SNEGSKA (reference sequence). Trimming removed 3 bases from V and 3 bases from J, with 9 bases in between. The length of the CDR3 is 13 residues.

In its sample, this clonotype was seen many times. The chain couples TRBV29-1 to TRBJ1-2; no clear D gene. Germline CDR1 is SQVTM and CDR2 is ANQGSEA. The CDR3 sequence is 12 residues long. Trimming removed 0 bases at V and 4 bases at J, with 6 bases between. CDR3 in amino acids: CSVEDRGYGYTF. The CDR3 bases are TGCAGCGTTGAAGATCGGGGCTATGGCTACACCTTC.

This clonotype was seen at least ten times. This chain links TRBV10-3 with TRBJ2-5; no firm D call. Germline CDR1 and CDR2: ENHRY and SYGVKD. The CDR3 runs 15 residues. Trimming shortened V by 3 bases and J by 2 bases, and 13 bases separated the two germline ends. CDR3: CAISEGAEIQETQYF. The CDR3 DNA follows: TGTGCCATCAGTGAAGGTGCGGAGATACAAGAGACCCAGTACTTC.

This sequence joins TRBV18 and TRBJ2-5; D could derive from TRBD1 or TRBD2 (5 bases each). The V end was cut by 3 bases, the J end by 7 bases, with 18 bases between. The CDR3 contains 15 residues. The germline CDR1 and CDR2 sequences are KGHSH and LQKENI. The DNA of the CDR3 is TGTGCCAGCTCACCCCGACAGACTAATACGTGGACCCAGTACTTC. This translates into CASSPRQTNTWTQYF.

This chain joins TRBV28 and TRBJ1-1; D gene unclear. Trimming left V 7 bases short and J 7 bases short, with 7 bases between. Germline V gives CDR1 MDHEN, CDR2 SYDVKM. This CDR3 is 10 amino acids long. The CDR3: CASIGIEAFF. CDR3 bases: TGTGCCAGCATCGGGATTGAAGCTTTCTTT.

The table lists this clonotype with many counts. The V gene is TRBV12-3 or TRBV12-4, the J gene TRBJ2-6; D ambiguous. Trimming stripped 6 bases from V and 13 bases from J, with 16 bases between. The CDR3 sequence is 13 residues long. The CDR3 DNA is TGTGCCAGCAGGATTTACAGAGCTGGGGTCCTGACTTTC. It encodes CASRIYRAGVLTF.

The chain joins TRBV28 to TRBJ2-3, with TRBD1 as a possible D gene (6 bases). V was cut by 3 bases and J by 4 bases, with 14 bases left in between. CDR3 length equals 15 residues. The germline V gene encodes CDR1 MDHEN and CDR2 SYDVKM. The CDR3 DNA sequence: TGTGCCAGCAGTTTCAACTTAGGGGGAGCAGATACGCAGTATTTT. Protein product: CASSFNLGGADTQYF.

The chain uses TRBV3-1 and TRBJ1-4, with D unresolved. V dropped 10 bases and J dropped 6 bases, with 18 bases sitting between them. The CDR3 extends over 14 amino acids. Germline assignment: CDR1 LGHDT and CDR2 YNNKEL (reference sequence). The CDR3 DNA reads as TGTGCCATCTGTTTAGGACGGCGGGATGAAAAACTGTTTTTT. It encodes CAICLGRRDEKLFF.

This clonotype was detected a few times. The CDR3 region is CASSLGDPGDGYTF. The CDR3, as DNA: TGCGCCAGCAGCTTGGGAGACCCTGGGGATGGCTACACCTTC. The genes are TRBV5-1 and TRBJ1-2; D gene uncertain. This CDR3 comprises 14 residues. Trimming cost V 0 bases and J 6 bases, with 12 bases left between them. Germline CDR1 and CDR2: SGHRS and YFSETQ.

At least ten counts were recorded for this clonotype. The V call is TRBV5-1, the J call TRBJ1-1; 9 nucleotides line up with TRBD1. Looked up from germline, CDR1 is SGHRS and CDR2 is YFSETQ. The CDR3 is 16 residues long. With 6 bases clipped from V and 0 bases from J, the junction kept 9 bases outside the gene matches. CDR3: CASTVTGGSLNTEAFF. The CDR3 DNA sequence: TGCGCCAGCACCGTGACAGGGGGATCATTGAACACTGAAGCTTTCTTT.

This clonotype was counted at least ten times. This sequence joins TRBV10-3 and TRBJ2-5, with a possible D match to TRBD2 (5 bases). Germline V gene sequence: CDR1 ENHRY, CDR2 SYGVKD. This CDR3 comprises 13 residues. CDR3 protein: CATKPSSRETQYF. CDR3 sequence (DNA): TGTGCGACAAAACCGTCTAGCCGAGAGACCCAGTACTTC.

The chain links TRBV6-2 or TRBV6-3 to TRBJ2-2; tentatively, D is TRBD1 (5 bases). The CDR3 consists of 13 residues. The germline gives CDR1 MNHEY, CDR2 SVGEGT. Trimming stripped 7 bases from V and 7 bases from J, with 13 bases between. CDR3 in DNA: TGTGCCAGCATATACAGGCGAGGCGGGGAGCTGTTTTTT. This encodes CASIYRRGGELFF.

The J gene is TRBJ2-6, the V gene TRBV12-3 or TRBV12-4; the D gene is possibly TRBD1 (6 bases). V was shortened by 11 bases and J by 2 bases, with 16 bases between the two germline ends. This CDR3 has 15 residues. The CDR3 spells CACCATGTGANVLTF. The CDR3 DNA follows: TGTGCCTGCTGCGCCACAGGGACTGGGGCCAACGTCCTGACTTTC.

This clonotype was counted many times. V usage is TRBV9 and J usage is TRBJ2-3; D is unresolved. CDR3 length: 14 residues. Germline CDR1 SGDLS, CDR2 YYNGEE. The germline V and J ends were trimmed by 4 bases and 2 bases, with 11 bases remaining between them. CDR3 in amino acids: CASSFDFHTDTQYF. In DNA form, the CDR3 reads TGTGCCAGCAGCTTTGACTTTCACACAGATACGCAGTATTTT. The whole variable domain, filled in from reference TRBV9 and TRBJ2-3, reads DSGVTQTPKHLITATGQRVTLRCSPRSGDLSVYWYQQSLDQGLQFLIQYYNGEERAKGNILERFSAQQFPDLHSELNLSSLELGDSALYFCASSFDFHTDTQYFGPGTRLTVL.

Many counts were recorded for this clonotype. The chain joins TRBV10-3 to TRBJ1-2; D gene uncertain. This CDR3 is built from 13 residues. V gave up 8 bases and J gave up 7 bases, with 17 bases separating them. From germline, CDR1 is ENHRY and CDR2 SYGVKD. The CDR3 DNA is TGTGCCATCGCGAGCGCCCTAATATCTGGCTACACCTTC. This codes for CAIASALISGYTF.

This clonotype has at least ten counts. The chain uses TRBV28 and TRBJ2-5, with 8 bases lining up with TRBD1. The V and J ends lost 4 bases and 4 bases, in that order; junction bases with no gene match: 5. The germline CDR1 and CDR2 sequences are MDHEN and SYDVKM. The CDR3 extends over 14 amino acids. The CDR3 protein is CASSYGRGPETQYF. In nucleotides, the CDR3 is TGTGCCAGCAGTTATGGCAGGGGGCCAGAGACCCAGTACTTC.